The next 3 T cell receptor beta chains were all read from a single sample in a study of blood T cell repertoires in COVID-19. Using immunoSEQ multiplex PCR, the repertoire was profiled, and TCRdb retains in-frame clones only, with some absent. In the table there are about 250,000 clones, just over 85% of which are singletons. The specimen was peripheral blood. The source of these receptors is a man older than 75 with acute or convalescent COVID-19.

This CDR3 is CASSELRNQPQHF. In DNA, the CDR3 is TGTGCCAGCAGTGAATTGAGAAATCAGCCCCAGCATTTT. The chain is built from TRBV6-1 and TRBJ1-5, with D unresolved. The CDR3 extends over 13 amino acids. Deletions cut 2 bases from V and 4 bases from J, with 6 bases between. Germline V gene data show CDR1 as MNHNS and CDR2 as SASEGT.

V gene TRBV12-5 combines with J gene TRBJ1-2; tentative D call: TRBD1 (5 bases). This CDR3 has 16 amino acids. Deletions cut 0 bases from V and 4 bases from J, with 15 bases between. Germline-derived CDR1 and CDR2 are LGHNT and FRNRAP. The CDR3 reads CASGLVLGGMPYGYTF. CDR3 DNA: TGTGCTAGTGGTTTGGTATTGGGGGGGATGCCCTATGGCTACACCTTC.

This clone was seen only a few times. The chain combines TRBV4-3 with TRBJ1-4, with 8 nucleotides matching TRBD1. CDR1 and CDR2 from the germline V gene are LGHNA and YSLEER. This CDR3 has 16 amino acids. Trimming removed 4 bases from V and 8 bases from J; junction bases left unmatched: 12. In DNA, the CDR3 is TGCGCCAGCAGCCCCGGCCCGGACAGGGAAGGAGAAAAACTGTTTTTT. It codes for CASSPGPDREGEKLFF.